Following are 31 T cell receptor beta chains from one sample sequenced in a study of regulatory T cells in long-lasting Graves disease. Arm-PCR with iRepertoire HTBI primers amplified the CDR3 regions for these TCR beta libraries. TCRdb reprocessed the multiplex PCR reads via MiXCR and lists one record per CDR3 protein. The repertoire includes around 450,000 distinct CDR3 sequences, under 15% of them detected once, and 16% sits in the top ten. Time point here: newly diagnosed GD, antithyroid drugs for less than 3 months. The TCR library used RNA extracted from PBMCs. These data were also filed under a second study, of T cells in Graves' hyperthyroidism and ophthalmopathy.

The starting material was peripheral blood mononuclear cells (PBMCs), obtained at new diagnosis, from a patient treated with antithyroid drugs. The receptors shown here come from a woman aged 30 to 39 with Graves disease.

V usage is TRBV25-1 and J usage is TRBJ1-2; tentative D call: TRBD1 (5 bases). Trimming pared 1 base from V and 6 bases from J, leaving 9 bases between. Germline V lookup: CDR1 MGHDK, CDR2 SYGVNS. The CDR3 length is 13 residues. The CDR3 spells CASSEFQGDGYTF. CDR3 coding DNA: TGTGCCAGCAGTGAATTCCAGGGCGATGGCTACACCTTC.

This clonotype was seen a few times. It may be a read error: a sequence one base away is much more abundant. This chain links TRBV10-2 with TRBJ1-1, with 8 nucleotides matching TRBD1. CDR1 and CDR2 (germline): WSHSY, SAAADI. This CDR3 spans 13 amino acids. Trimming cost V 7 bases and J 1 base; bases outside gene matches: 2. CDR3 sequence: CASTTGENTEAFF. CDR3 bases: TGCGCCAGCACGACAGGGGAGAACACTGAAGCTTTCTTT.

At least ten counts were recorded for this clonotype. The chain joins TRBV7-3 to TRBJ1-2; TRBD1 matches at 12 bases. The CDR3 totals 16 residues. The germline V gene has CDR1 SGHTA and CDR2 FQGTGA. Unmatched junction bases numbered 10, after V lost 5 bases and J lost 6 bases. The CDR3 sequence is CASSLGTGGYFDGYTF. CDR3 bases: TGTGCCAGCAGCCTGGGGACAGGGGGCTATTTCGATGGCTACACCTTC.

As concerns this clonotype: A far larger clone is one nucleotide away, so this likely arose from a read error. Given the absence of the conserved phenylalanine or tryptophan at the CDR3 end, a read error is likely. V gene TRBV7-3 combines with J gene TRBJ2-3; tentative D call: TRBD2 (6 bases). The CDR3 length is 16 residues. Germline CDR1 is SGHTA and CDR2 is FQGTGA. V was clipped by 6 bases and J by 2 bases, with 18 bases between them. The chain's CDR3 is CASSLGYGSLTDTQYS. CDR3 coding DNA: TGTGCCAGCAGTTTGGGGTACGGGAGCCTCACAGATACGCAGTATTCT.

The chain is built from TRBV5-6 and TRBJ1-4, with D tentatively TRBD1 (5 bases). Germline V CDR1 and CDR2: SGHDT, YYEEEE. Trimming took 2 bases from V and 6 from J, leaving 17 bases between them. This CDR3 region has 16 residues. Here the CDR3 DNA reads TGTGCCAGCAGCTTATGGGGGACCCAAAGAGATGAAAAACTGTTTTTT. This codes for CASSLWGTQRDEKLFF.

The chain is built from TRBV3-1 and TRBJ2-3, with D perhaps TRBD2 (5 bases). V was cut by 4 bases and J by 2 bases, with 19 bases left in between. Looked up from germline, CDR1 is LGHDT and CDR2 is YNNKEL (reference sequence). The CDR3 spans 17 residues. The CDR3 region has the DNA TGTGCCAGCAGCCCAGATATTCGTGGGAGCCCCACAGATACGCAGTATTTT. Translating it yields CASSPDIRGSPTDTQYF.

The rearrangement links TRBV13 to TRBJ2-7, with D possibly being TRBD2 (5 bases). The germline gives CDR1 PRHDT, CDR2 FYEKMQ (reference sequence). This CDR3 has 12 residues. The V end was cut by 5 bases, the J end by 7 bases, with 12 bases between. In DNA form, the CDR3 reads TGTGCCAGCAGCCCGACCTCGGGGGAGCAGTACTTC. Its translation: CASSPTSGEQYF. Drawing the rest from reference TRBV13 and TRBJ2-7, the complete variable domain is AAGVIQSPRHLIKEKRETATLKCYPIPRHDTVYWYQQGPGQDPQFLISFYEKMQSDKGSIPDRFSAQQFSDYHSELNMSSLELGDSALYFCASSPTSGEQYFGPGTRLTVT.

This clonotype was detected ten times or more. The V and J genes are TRBV3-1 and TRBJ2-1, with 7 bases matching TRBD1. CDR1 LGHDT and CDR2 YNNKEL come from the germline V gene (reference sequence). The CDR3 spans 16 residues. The ends lost 2 bases at V and 4 bases at J; junction bases unmatched: 8. The CDR3 sequence is CASSQKPTGQYNEQFF. The CDR3 coding sequence is TGTGCCAGCAGCCAAAAACCTACGGGACAGTACAATGAGCAGTTCTTC.

This clonotype was seen at least ten times. This chain links TRBV20-1 with TRBJ2-3; 7 positions agree with TRBD1. Germline CDR1 DFQATT, CDR2 SNEGSKA (reference sequence). V lost 7 bases and J lost 6; bases outside the gene matches: 4. This CDR3 contains 11 residues. CDR3 residues: CSGQGLDTQYF. CDR3 DNA sequence: TGCAGTGGACAGGGTCTCGATACGCAGTATTTT.

This clonotype has at least ten counts. J is TRBJ1-1 and V is TRBV18, with D unresolved. Trimming pared 1 base from V and 1 base from J, leaving 7 bases between. The CDR3 length is 14 residues. The germline gives CDR1 KGHSH, CDR2 LQKENI. DNA for the CDR3: TGTGCCAGCTCACCACAAGACCGGAACACTGAAGCTTTCTTT. Translated: CASSPQDRNTEAFF.

In regard to this clonotype: A far larger clone is only one base removed, so a read error is likely. This rearrangement joins TRBV11-2 to TRBJ2-5; TRBD1 matches at 8 bases. Looked up from germline, CDR1 is SGHAT and CDR2 is FQNNGV. The CDR3 runs to 15 residues. The ends lost 5 bases at V and 2 bases at J; junction bases unmatched: 7. This CDR3 reads CASSTGTGDQETQYF. CDR3 coding DNA: TGTGCCAGCAGCACCGGGACAGGAGATCAAGAGACCCAGTACTTC.

This clonotype was picked up a small number of times. The chain couples TRBV24-1 to TRBJ2-3; the D gene is possibly TRBD2 (7 bases). The V and J ends lost 4 bases and 4 bases respectively, with 17 bases between them. The germline V gene has CDR1 KGHDR and CDR2 SFDVKD. The CDR3 spans 16 residues. CDR3 amino acids: CATSDPRRGRADTQYF. In nucleotides, the CDR3 is TGTGCCACCAGTGACCCAAGGCGGGGGCGCGCAGATACGCAGTATTTT.

This clonotype has ten or more counts. The gene calls are TRBV3-1 and TRBJ2-2; 11 positions match TRBD2. This CDR3 region has 16 residues. V shed 7 bases, J shed 5 bases, and the junction held 9 bases outside the gene matches. CDR1 is LGHDT, CDR2 YNNKEL, per germline (reference sequence). CDR3 protein: CASTKLAGVGTGELFF. The CDR3 DNA reads as TGTGCCAGCACCAAACTAGCGGGAGTTGGAACCGGGGAGCTGTTTTTT.

This clonotype was found many times. This chain connects TRBV2 to TRBJ2-2, with 7 nucleotides matching TRBD1. The V segment lost 5 bases and the J segment 0 bases; nucleotides outside the gene matches: 9. CDR3 length: 17 residues. The V gene's germline CDR1 is SNHLY and CDR2 FYNNEI. Written as DNA, the CDR3 is TGTGCCAGCAGTATGAATCTGCAGGGGGCGAACACCGGGGAGCTGTTTTTT. Translating gives CASSMNLQGANTGELFF.

The table lists this clonotype with many counts. J is TRBJ2-7 and V is TRBV7-2; the match to TRBD2 covers 7 bases. This CDR3 spans 14 amino acids. Germline V gene sequence: CDR1 SGHTA, CDR2 FQGNSA. V lost 3 bases to trimming and J lost 5 bases; unmatched junction nucleotides: 7. The CDR3 sequence is CASSLGGGGHEQYF. Here the CDR3 DNA reads TGTGCCAGCAGCTTGGGCGGGGGAGGGCACGAGCAGTACTTC. The whole variable domain, remainder taken from reference TRBV7-2 and TRBJ2-7, is GAGVSQSPSNKVTEKGKDVELRCDPISGHTALYWYRQSLGQGLEFLIYFQGNSAPDKSGLPSDRFSAERTGGSVSTLTIQRTQQEDSAVYLCASSLGGGGHEQYFGPGTRLTVT.

The table lists this clonotype with a few counts. The chain uses TRBV27 and TRBJ2-7; D may be TRBD1 (5 bases). This CDR3 is built from 15 residues. Trimming took off 0 bases at V and 2 bases at J, with 11 bases between the two ends. Germline assignment: CDR1 MNHEY and CDR2 SMNVEV (reference sequence). CDR3 loop: CASSLSLATAYEQYF. The CDR3 DNA is TGTGCCAGCAGTTTATCGTTGGCGACAGCCTACGAGCAGTACTTC.

This clonotype was counted many times. The chain is built from TRBV28 and TRBJ1-5; no firm D call. Germline assignment: CDR1 MDHEN and CDR2 SYDVKM. This CDR3 is 14 amino acids long. Between the trimmed V and J ends, which lost 3 bases and 8 bases, there was a span of 14 bases. CDR3 coding DNA: TGTGCCAGCAGTTTTAAGTTCTGGGTTAAGCCCCAGCATTTT. It translates to CASSFKFWVKPQHF.

In this sample, this clonotype turned up many times. The chain combines TRBV5-6 with TRBJ2-3; 11 bases match TRBD1. CDR3 length: 17 amino acids. Germline CDR1 reads SGHDT; CDR2 reads YYEEEE. With 0 bases clipped from V and 3 bases from J, the junction kept 6 bases outside the gene matches. The CDR3 nucleotides are TGTGCCAGCAGCTTGGCCTGGACAGGGGGCGTAACAGATACGCAGTATTTT. It specifies CASSLAWTGGVTDTQYF.

This clonotype was seen a handful of times. The chain is built from TRBV29-1 and TRBJ1-2; TRBD1 matches 8 bases. CDR3 size: 15 residues. Germline loops: CDR1 SQVTM, CDR2 ANQGSEA. After removal of 6 bases from V and 3 bases from J, the junction contained 12 bases not matched to a gene. The DNA of the CDR3 is TGCAGCGTCCCCGGGGTAGAACAGGGGGACTATGGCTACACCTTC. Amino acids: CSVPGVEQGDYGYTF.

Ten or more counts support this clonotype. The V and J genes are TRBV6-2 or TRBV6-3 and TRBJ2-5, with 10 bases lining up with TRBD2. The germline V gene encodes CDR1 MNHEY and CDR2 SVGEGT. The CDR3 runs 15 residues. V gave up 7 bases and J gave up 5 bases; unmatched junction bases: 10. As DNA, the CDR3 is TGTGCCAGCAACGAACAGCGGGAGGGCCAGGAGACCCAGTACTTC. This sequence encodes CASNEQREGQETQYF.

On this clonotype: A much larger clone differs by one base, so this may be a read error. The chain uses TRBV7-2 and TRBJ2-2; 8 positions match TRBD2. CDR3 length: 16 amino acids. The junction had 9 bases not matched to a gene; V was cut back by 5 bases and J by 4 bases. Germline CDR1 reads SGHTA; CDR2 reads FQGNSA. CDR3: CASSPRAAGVTGELFF. In DNA form, the CDR3 reads TGTGCCAGCAGCCCCCGGGCAGCGGGAGTCACCGGGGAGCTGTTTTTT.

A few counts support this clonotype. The rearrangement joins TRBV7-6 to TRBJ2-2; 7 bases fit TRBD1. Trimming took 0 bases from V and 2 from J; bases not matched to a gene: 12. Per germline, CDR1 SGHVS and CDR2 FNYEAQ. This CDR3 spans 19 amino acids. Here the CDR3 DNA reads TGTGCCAGCAGCTTAGCGGATAGGGCACAGGGGTTAAACACCGGGGAGCTGTTTTTT. It codes for CASSLADRAQGLNTGELFF.

The sample holds many counts of this clonotype. V and J are TRBV6-1 and TRBJ2-7, with 8 bases that match TRBD1. The V gene end was trimmed by 6 bases and the J gene end by 0 bases; junction bases not matched to a gene: 1. Germline V gene data show CDR1 as MNHNS and CDR2 as SASEGT. CDR3 length: 13 residues. The CDR3 here is CASRGTGSYEQYF. The CDR3, as DNA: TGTGCCAGCAGGGGGACAGGCTCCTACGAGCAGTACTTC.

This clonotype was counted only a few times. The chain links TRBV10-1 to TRBJ2-2, with unresolved D. Looked up from germline, CDR1 is WNHNN and CDR2 is SYGVQD (reference sequence). V lost 3 bases and J 8 bases, leaving 13 bases between the germline ends. CDR3 length: 14 amino acids. Here the CDR3 DNA reads TGCGCCAGCAGTGATGGGCAGGCACATGGGGAGCTGTTTTTT. This sequence encodes CASSDGQAHGELFF.

This clonotype was seen only a few times. This chain links TRBV29-1 with TRBJ1-2, with D hard to call. The CDR3 consists of 12 residues. In germline, CDR1 is SQVTM, CDR2 ANQGSEA. Trimming shortened V by 4 bases and J by 6 bases, and 12 bases separated the two germline ends. This chain's CDR3 is CSVGGGWNGYTF. Here the CDR3 DNA reads TGCAGCGTTGGTGGAGGTTGGAATGGCTACACCTTC.

The chain has TRBV27 and TRBJ2-3; the D is unclear. Germline V gives CDR1 MNHEY, CDR2 SMNVEV (reference sequence). V was cut by 5 bases and J by 8 bases, with 11 bases left in between. The CDR3 extends over 12 amino acids. Here the CDR3 DNA reads TGTGCCAGCAGTCCTTCCCGTGGTACGCAGTATTTT. Its translation is CASSPSRGTQYF.

This clonotype came up many times. The rearrangement uses TRBV4-1 and TRBJ2-7; D remains unclear. The CDR3 spans 14 residues. V lost 4 bases to trimming and J lost 2 bases, with 12 bases between them. Germline V gene sequence: CDR1 MGHRA, CDR2 YSYEKL. This CDR3 reads CASSPPSFPYEQYF. In DNA form, the CDR3 reads TGCGCCAGCAGCCCACCGTCATTTCCCTACGAGCAGTACTTC.

The J gene is TRBJ2-1, the V gene TRBV5-1, with 8 positions matching TRBD2. The V and J ends lost 0 bases and 8 bases, in that order; junction bases with no gene match: 7. Germline V gene data show CDR1 as SGHRS and CDR2 as YFSETQ. This CDR3 is 15 amino acids long. The CDR3 sequence is CASSLVAGGPDEQFF. CDR3 bases: TGCGCCAGCAGCTTGGTTGCGGGAGGTCCCGATGAGCAGTTCTTC. Together with reference TRBV5-1 and TRBJ2-1, the CDR3 gives the full variable domain: KAGVTQTPRYLIKTRGQQVTLSCSPISGHRSVSWYQQTPGQGLQFLFEYFSETQRNKGNFPGRFSGRQFSNSRSEMNVSTLELGDSALYLCASSLVAGGPDEQFFGPGTRLTVL.

The chain joins TRBV6-2 or TRBV6-3 to TRBJ2-7; 10 bases map to TRBD1. The germline V gene encodes CDR1 MNHEY and CDR2 SVGEGT. V gave up 5 bases and J gave up 4 bases; unmatched junction bases: 14. The CDR3 contains 17 residues. The CDR3 loop is CASSLTFAGTGVYEQYF. The CDR3 bases are TGTGCCAGCAGTCTCACCTTTGCCGGGACAGGGGTATACGAGCAGTACTTC.

This clonotype has only one observation. The chain combines TRBV4-1 with TRBJ2-4; D gene ambiguous. The CDR3 sequence is 16 residues long. The germline CDR1 and CDR2 sequences are MGHRA and YSYEKL. V lost 0 bases to trimming and J lost 0 bases, with 9 bases between them. The CDR3 sequence is CASSQDRALAKNIQYF. The DNA of the CDR3 is TGCGCCAGCAGCCAAGATCGGGCGCTAGCCAAAAACATTCAGTACTTC.

This clonotype was picked up many times. The chain employs TRBV12-3 or TRBV12-4 and TRBJ2-3; D may correspond to TRBD1 or TRBD2 (5 bases each). The CDR3 consists of 14 residues. V gave up 7 bases and J gave up 0 bases, with 11 bases separating them. The CDR3 DNA sequence: TGTGCCAGCATCCGGGGCACTAGCACAGATACGCAGTATTTT. Translation: CASIRGTSTDTQYF.